This T cell receptor beta chain was profiled in a study of blood T cell repertoires in COVID-19. Participant ages covered about 18 to 89 years across approximately 25 US areas. Participants' own reports of clinical history determined their cohort assignment. Sequencing used immunoSEQ multiplex PCR; TCRdb keeps in-frame clones, though not all of them. This sample has roughly 150,000 clones, with over 80% found just once. The CDR3 is made up of 13 amino acids. This TCR was recovered from a man aged 65 to 79 who had been exposed to COVID-19. The source material was PBMCs or T cells enriched from blood (not recorded which). The rearrangement links TRBV21-1 to TRBJ1-2. TRBV21-1 is tagged as a pseudogene. DNA for the CDR3: TGTGCCAGCAGCAAAGGCGGGGGGTATGGCTACACCTTC. This encodes CASSKGGGYGYTF.